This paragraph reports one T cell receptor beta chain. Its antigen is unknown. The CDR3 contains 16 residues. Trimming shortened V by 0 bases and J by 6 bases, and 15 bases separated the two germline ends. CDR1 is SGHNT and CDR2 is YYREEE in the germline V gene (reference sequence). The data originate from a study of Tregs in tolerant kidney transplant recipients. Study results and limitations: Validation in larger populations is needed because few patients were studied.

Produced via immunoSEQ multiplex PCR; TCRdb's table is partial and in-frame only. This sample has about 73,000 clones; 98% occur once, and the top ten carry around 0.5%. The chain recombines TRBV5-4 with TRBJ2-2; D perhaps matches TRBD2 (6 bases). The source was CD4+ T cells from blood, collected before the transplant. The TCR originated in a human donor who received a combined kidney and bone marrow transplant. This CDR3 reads CASSLVGLSVPGELFF. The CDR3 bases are TGTGCCAGCAGCTTGGTTGGACTATCCGTTCCCGGGGAGCTGTTTTTT.